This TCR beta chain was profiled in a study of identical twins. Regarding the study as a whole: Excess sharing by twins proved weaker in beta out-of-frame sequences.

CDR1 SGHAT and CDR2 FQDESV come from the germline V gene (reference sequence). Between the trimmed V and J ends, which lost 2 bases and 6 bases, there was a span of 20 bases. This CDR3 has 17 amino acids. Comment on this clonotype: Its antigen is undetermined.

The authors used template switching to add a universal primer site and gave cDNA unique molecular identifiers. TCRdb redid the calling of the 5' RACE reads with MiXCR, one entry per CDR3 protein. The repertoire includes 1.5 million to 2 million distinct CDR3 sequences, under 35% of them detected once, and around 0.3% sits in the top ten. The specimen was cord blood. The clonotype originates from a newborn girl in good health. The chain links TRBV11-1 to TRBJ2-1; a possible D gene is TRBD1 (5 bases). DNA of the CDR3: TGTGCCAGCAGCTTAAATCCCGGGCAGGGCAAAAGCAATGAGCAGTTCTTC. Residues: CASSLNPGQGKSNEQFF.